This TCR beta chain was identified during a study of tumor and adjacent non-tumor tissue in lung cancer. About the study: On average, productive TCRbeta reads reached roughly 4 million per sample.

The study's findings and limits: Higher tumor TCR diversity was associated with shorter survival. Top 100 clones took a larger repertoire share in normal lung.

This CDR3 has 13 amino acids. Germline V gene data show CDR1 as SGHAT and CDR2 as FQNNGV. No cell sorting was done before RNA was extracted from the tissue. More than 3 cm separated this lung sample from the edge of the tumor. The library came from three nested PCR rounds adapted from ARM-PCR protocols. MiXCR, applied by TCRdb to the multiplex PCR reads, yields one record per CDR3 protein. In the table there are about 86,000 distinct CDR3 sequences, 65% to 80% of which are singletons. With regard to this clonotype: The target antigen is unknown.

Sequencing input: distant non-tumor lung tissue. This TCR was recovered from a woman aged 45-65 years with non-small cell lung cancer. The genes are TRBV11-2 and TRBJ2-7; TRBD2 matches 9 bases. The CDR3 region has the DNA TGTATCAGTAGGCCGACTAGCGGCTACGAGCAGTACTTC. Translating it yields CISRPTSGYEQYF.